The clone carrying this TCR beta chain was counted a single time. Sample time point: blood 4 weeks post-SBRT, at nephrectomy. Treatment here: 15 Gy SBRT to primary tumor, nephrectomy 4 weeks later. After SBRT, blood was collected at 2 and 4 weeks, plus baseline. TCRdb's copy holds only in-frame clones and misses some; the assay was immunoSEQ multiplex PCR. Seen here are some 150,000 clones, around nine tenths observed once, and the top ten hold around a sixth. The CDR3 covers 13 residues. V shed 7 bases and J 3 bases; nucleotides not matched to a gene: 2. Germline CDR1 LNHDA, CDR2 SQIVND (reference sequence). The sample is drawn from a study of radiation and T cells in renal cell carcinoma.

This sequence was found in a woman aged 45 to 65 with renal cell carcinoma. Sequencing was performed on blood, taken from a patient whose treatment included radiotherapy and nephrectomy. The rearrangement uses TRBV19 and TRBJ2-7, with 11 bases aligning to TRBD1. For the CDR3, the DNA is TGTGCCAGTACCGGGACAGGGGGCTACGAGCAGTACTTC. Translation gives CASTGTGGYEQYF.